This TCR beta chain was retrieved from a study of tumor and adjacent non-tumor tissue in lung cancer. Study-wide context: There were around 11 adenocarcinoma, a couple of squamous cell carcinoma and 1 small cell lung cancer cases. Study results and caveats: Tumor tissue had significantly higher TCR diversity than normal lung. Tumor repertoires had a smaller top 100 clone share than normal lung.

The library came from three nested PCR rounds adapted from ARM-PCR protocols. TCRdb reprocessed the multiplex PCR reads with MiXCR, giving one entry per CDR3 protein. The repertoire has some 99,000 distinct CDR3 sequences, roughly 77% of them found once; the top ten carry about 40%. Germline CDR1 SGHAT, CDR2 FQNNGV. The CDR3 contains 13 residues. This clonotype was detected only once. Its antigen remains unknown. A read error may account for a junction end that differs from germline. No cell sorting was done before RNA was extracted from the tissue. What was sequenced was lung tumor tissue. The receptor was isolated from a woman between 55 and 75 years old with non-small cell lung cancer. The V and J genes are TRBV11-2 and TRBJ1-1, with unresolved D. DNA of the CDR3: TGTGCCAGCAGCTTAGCTTGGGATCTTGAACCTTTCTTT. Translation gives CASSLAWDLEPFF.